A single sample gave rise to the 24 T cell receptor beta chains below, sequenced in a study of beta chain features in type 1 diabetes. The investigators reverse transcribed all of the isolated RNA, so they sequenced expressed TCRB transcripts. Sequencing used immunoSEQ multiplex PCR; TCRdb keeps in-frame clones, though not all of them. The sample lists under 400,000 clones, over 10% occurring once. Sequenced: naive CD4+ T cells from blood. These receptors were taken from a man aged 18 to 30 in good health.

The J gene is TRBJ2-4, the V gene TRBV4-1; 10 nucleotides line up with TRBD2. The junction had 7 bases not matched to a gene; V was cut back by 1 base and J by 1 base. Germline-derived CDR1 and CDR2 are MGHRA and YSYEKL. This CDR3 is built from 18 residues. The CDR3 spells CASSQGRTSGDAKNIQYF. CDR3 sequence (DNA): TGCGCCAGCAGCCAAGGAAGGACTAGCGGTGATGCCAAAAACATTCAGTACTTC.

This clone was found a few times. CDR3 residues: CSVTTSSYEQYF. In DNA form, the CDR3 reads TGCAGCGTTACAACTAGCTCCTACGAGCAGTACTTC. The chain employs TRBV29-1 and TRBJ2-7; tentative D call: TRBD2 (5 bases). V gave up 5 bases and J gave up 0 bases, with 8 bases separating them. The CDR3 loop spans 12 amino acids. CDR1 is SQVTM, CDR2 ANQGSEA, per germline.

This sequence joins TRBV9 and TRBJ1-3; D is unclear. Trimming took off 0 bases at V and 2 bases at J, with 6 bases between the two ends. Germline loops: CDR1 SGDLS, CDR2 YYNGEE. The CDR3 has 14 amino acids. The CDR3 is CASSVVAAGNTIYF. The DNA for the CDR3 is TGTGCCAGCAGCGTAGTGGCAGCTGGAAACACCATATATTTT.

The chain has TRBV19 and TRBJ1-2, with 10 bases fitting TRBD1. V lost 6 bases to trimming and J lost 2 bases; unmatched junction nucleotides: 6. CDR1 and CDR2 (germline): LNHDA, SQIVND (reference sequence). The CDR3 loop spans 15 amino acids. CDR3 DNA sequence: TGTGCCAGTAGCGACGACAGGGGGCCGAACTATGGCTACACCTTC. It encodes CASSDDRGPNYGYTF.

The chain uses TRBV6-5 and TRBJ1-1, with TRBD1 as a possible D gene (5 bases). The CDR3 has 13 amino acids. Germline V gene sequence: CDR1 MNHEY, CDR2 SVGAGI. The V end was cut by 4 bases, the J end by 0 bases, with 6 bases between. CDR3 bases: TGTGCCAGCAGTTCGACAGTGAACACTGAAGCTTTCTTT. Protein: CASSSTVNTEAFF.

This clone was seen only a few times. The chain carries TRBV5-1 and TRBJ2-3; D call uncertain. CDR1 is SGHRS, CDR2 YFSETQ, per germline. With 0 bases removed from V and 2 bases from J, the gap between germline ends came to 10 bases. CDR3 length: 15 residues. The CDR3 protein is CASSLGVRITDTQYF. CDR3 DNA sequence: TGCGCCAGCAGCTTGGGGGTGAGGATCACAGATACGCAGTATTTT.

A remark on this clone: A much larger clone differs from this one at a single base, so this may be a read error. Other DNA sequences in this sample translate to the same CDR3. V and J are TRBV7-2 and TRBJ2-7; tentatively, D is TRBD2 (6 bases). The V gene's germline CDR1 is SGHTA and CDR2 FQGNSA. The CDR3 has 14 amino acids. Trimming pared 0 bases from V and 0 bases from J, leaving 6 bases between. The CDR3 sequence: CASSLAGSSYEQYF. The CDR3 DNA sequence: TGTGCCAGCAGCTTAGCCGGGAGCTCCTACGAGCAGTACTTC.

This clone was counted between two and nine times. The gene calls are TRBV18 and TRBJ2-1; 10 nucleotides align to TRBD1. V gave up 4 bases and J gave up 8 bases; unmatched junction bases: 5. This CDR3 contains 14 residues. Germline V gene lookup returns CDR1 KGHSH and CDR2 LQKENI. Here the CDR3 reads CASSQGQGWHEQFF. CDR3 coding DNA: TGTGCCAGCTCACAGGGACAGGGGTGGCATGAGCAGTTCTTC.

The chain links TRBV14 to TRBJ1-6; D gene unclear. V gave up 4 bases and J gave up 14 bases, with 15 bases separating them. The length of the CDR3 is 13 residues. In germline, CDR1 is SGHDN, CDR2 FVKESK. CDR3 sequence: CASSREPQVSLHF. The CDR3 bases are TGTGCCAGCAGCCGCGAGCCTCAGGTCTCCCTCCACTTT. Full variable domain (missing parts from reference TRBV14 and TRBJ1-6): EAGVTQFPSHSVIEKGQTVTLRCDPISGHDNLYWYRRVMGKEIKFLLHFVKESKQDESGMPNNRFLAERTGGTYSTLKVQPAELEDSGVYFCASSREPQVSLHFGNGTRLTVT.

This chain joins TRBV5-1 and TRBJ1-5, with TRBD1 matching over 8 bases. CDR1 is SGHRS, CDR2 YFSETQ, per germline. Trimming cost V 0 bases and J 7 bases; bases outside gene matches: 6. The CDR3 is 15 residues long. DNA of the CDR3: TGCGCCAGCAGCTTGGGGGACAGGTCAGGGCAGCCCCAGCATTTT. It is translated as CASSLGDRSGQPQHF.

The gene calls are TRBV6-1 and TRBJ2-3; weak D call: TRBD1 (6 bases). From germline, CDR1 is MNHNS and CDR2 SASEGT. Trimming took off 8 bases at V and 0 bases at J, with 15 bases between the two ends. This CDR3 has 15 residues. The CDR3 DNA sequence: TGTGCCAGCCGGCGCAGGGGATCTAGCACAGATACGCAGTATTTT. Amino acid sequence: CASRRRGSSTDTQYF.

This clone was counted between two and nine times. The V call is TRBV6-6, the J call TRBJ1-5, with unresolved D. Per the germline V gene, CDR1 is MNHNY and CDR2 is SVGAGI (reference sequence). The CDR3 consists of 14 residues. V lost 7 bases and J lost 0, with 10 bases in between. The CDR3 loop reads CASNDGDSNQPQHF. The CDR3 coding sequence is TGTGCCAGCAATGACGGGGATAGCAATCAGCCCCAGCATTTT.

This clone showed up just a few times. The chain joins TRBV7-8 to TRBJ2-4, with 8 bases fitting TRBD1. The CDR3 runs to 16 residues. V gave up 0 bases and J gave up 15 bases; unmatched junction bases: 16. The germline V gene encodes CDR1 SGHVS and CDR2 FQNEAQ. The CDR3 sequence: CASSLALMTGVGERYF. The CDR3 nucleotides read TGTGCCAGCAGCTTAGCGCTTATGACAGGGGTGGGGGAACGGTACTTC.

The V call is TRBV18, the J call TRBJ2-1, with D perhaps matching TRBD2 (6 bases). Germline lookup yields CDR1 KGHSH and CDR2 LQKENI. V dropped 6 bases and J dropped 3 bases, with 15 bases sitting between them. The CDR3 extends over 15 amino acids. CDR3 region: CASSWDLGNYNEQFF. DNA for the CDR3: TGTGCCAGCTCTTGGGACTTGGGGAACTACAATGAGCAGTTCTTC.

This clone was seen a few times. The chain couples TRBV14 to TRBJ2-7, with D perhaps TRBD2 (5 bases). Germline lookup yields CDR1 SGHDN and CDR2 FVKESK. The CDR3 contains 14 residues. The ends were cut back, 4 bases at V and 0 bases at J, with 10 bases in the middle. CDR3 coding DNA: TGTGCCAGCAGCCCTCTAGGGAGCTCCTACGAGCAGTACTTC. It yields the protein CASSPLGSSYEQYF.

The gene calls are TRBV4-3 and TRBJ2-1, with TRBD2 as a possible D gene (6 bases). Between the trimmed V and J ends, which lost 0 bases and 9 bases, there was a span of 21 bases. This CDR3 is built from 17 residues. Germline assignment: CDR1 LGHNA and CDR2 YSLEER. The CDR3 reads CASSQEISGGPLGEQFF. Here the CDR3 DNA reads TGCGCCAGCAGCCAAGAAATTAGCGGAGGGCCTCTCGGTGAGCAGTTCTTC.

This clone was counted a few times. The V call is TRBV7-2, the J call TRBJ2-7; the D gene is possibly TRBD1 (6 bases). This CDR3 has 14 residues. The ends were cut back, 1 base at V and 4 bases at J, with 11 bases in the middle. Germline CDR1 SGHTA, CDR2 FQGNSA. This chain's CDR3 is CASSLVGQLYEQYF. The CDR3 DNA sequence: TGTGCCAGCAGCTTAGTTGGACAGCTGTACGAGCAGTACTTC. Looking up the rest from reference TRBV7-2 and TRBJ2-7 gives the full variable domain: GAGVSQSPSNKVTEKGKDVELRCDPISGHTALYWYRQSLGQGLEFLIYFQGNSAPDKSGLPSDRFSAERTGGSVSTLTIQRTQQEDSAVYLCASSLVGQLYEQYFGPGTRLTVT.

This clone has just a few counts. The rearrangement links TRBV7-9 to TRBJ2-3; 8 positions match TRBD2. Germline V gene lookup returns CDR1 SEHNR and CDR2 FQNEAQ (reference sequence). Trimming at V came to 5 bases and at J to 2 bases, leaving 6 bases not matched to a gene. The CDR3 is made up of 15 amino acids. The CDR3 is CASSMSGGYTDTQYF. The CDR3 region has the DNA TGTGCCAGCAGCATGAGCGGGGGCTACACAGATACGCAGTATTTT.

This clone was detected a few times. The CDR3 reads CAISESVALQETQYF. The DNA for the CDR3 is TGTGCCATCAGTGAGTCGGTAGCTCTTCAAGAGACCCAGTACTTC. The chain has TRBV10-3 and TRBJ2-5; no reliable D call. The germline CDR1 and CDR2 sequences are ENHRY and SYGVKD. The ends were cut back, 0 bases at V and 2 bases at J, with 10 bases in the middle. This CDR3 comprises 15 residues.

This clone has only a few counts. The chain links TRBV30 to TRBJ1-4; no clear D. CDR1 and CDR2 from the germline V gene are GTSNPN and SVGIG (reference sequence). The CDR3 length is 13 residues. V lost 2 bases, J lost 8 bases, and 12 bases lay in between. The CDR3 reads CAWSFGQREKLFF. In DNA, the CDR3 is TGTGCCTGGAGTTTTGGCCAAAGAGAAAAACTGTTTTTT.

The chain uses TRBV5-6 and TRBJ2-7; D is undetermined. Germline V gene lookup returns CDR1 SGHDT and CDR2 YYEEEE. The CDR3 consists of 14 residues. The V end lost 4 bases, the J end lost 0 bases, and 11 bases lay between the germline ends. The chain's CDR3 is CASSGASSSYEQYF. The DNA of the CDR3 is TGTGCCAGCAGCGGAGCTTCTAGCTCCTACGAGCAGTACTTC.

This clone was detected only a few times. The J gene is TRBJ2-7, the V gene TRBV7-2, with TRBD1 identical over 7 bases. This CDR3 has 11 residues. Germline lookup yields CDR1 SGHTA and CDR2 FQGNSA. V shed 1 base, J shed 10 bases, and the junction held 1 base outside the gene matches. The CDR3 loop reads CASSLGQGQYF. CDR3 DNA: TGTGCCAGCAGCTTAGGACAGGGTCAGTACTTC. Drawing the rest from reference TRBV7-2 and TRBJ2-7, the complete variable domain is GAGVSQSPSNKVTEKGKDVELRCDPISGHTALYWYRQSLGQGLEFLIYFQGNSAPDKSGLPSDRFSAERTGGSVSTLTIQRTQQEDSAVYLCASSLGQGQYFGPGTRLTVT.

This clone was counted between two and nine times. The chain has TRBV2 and TRBJ2-7; perhaps TRBD2 as D (5 bases). Trimming shortened V by 6 bases and J by 4 bases, and 7 bases separated the two germline ends. Germline CDR1 is SNHLY and CDR2 is FYNNEI. The CDR3 spans 11 residues. CDR3 residues: CASSGKYEQYF. The CDR3 region has the DNA TGTGCCAGCAGCGGGAAGTACGAGCAGTACTTC.

The chain combines TRBV6-5 with TRBJ2-1, with 7 nucleotides matching TRBD2. The CDR3 length is 14 residues. Unmatched junction bases numbered 11, after V lost 10 bases and J lost 5 bases. Germline lookup yields CDR1 MNHEY and CDR2 SVGAGI. The CDR3 nucleotides are TGTGCCACCGCCCTTGGCGGGAGTAACAATGAGCAGTTCTTC. Amino acid sequence: CATALGGSNNEQFF.